These 31 T cell receptor beta chains originate from one sample sequenced in a study of cytotoxic CD8 clonotypes in ibrutinib-treated CLL. The repertoire was sequenced with immunoSEQ multiplex PCR; TCRdb's copy has only in-frame clones and lacks some. Counted here are 250,000 to 350,000 clones, around 76% occurring once; the ten biggest clones make up about 5.3%. The input for sequencing was PBMCs, taken at disease progression, from a patient treated with ibrutinib. The receptors originated from a human donor with chronic lymphocytic leukemia.

CDR3 amino acids: CASSPFLAGDTQYF. Here the CDR3 DNA reads TGTGCCAGCAGCCCATTTCTAGCGGGAGATACGCAGTATTTT. V is TRBV28 and J is TRBJ2-3, with TRBD2 matching 8 bases. This CDR3 has 14 residues. CDR1 and CDR2 (germline): MDHEN, SYDVKM. Trimming took 6 bases from V and 5 from J; bases not matched to a gene: 7.

This clone was seen only once. Other DNA sequences within the sample encode an identical CDR3. The rearrangement links TRBV29-1 to TRBJ2-7; possible D gene TRBD2, 5 bases. The CDR3 runs 13 residues. V lost 0 bases to trimming and J lost 2 bases, with 8 bases between them. CDR1 is SQVTM and CDR2 is ANQGSEA in the germline V gene. The CDR3 nucleotides are TGCAGCGTTGAAGAGGCGGGTACCTACGAGCAGTACTTC. Protein sequence: CSVEEAGTYEQYF.

V and J are TRBV7-2 and TRBJ2-7; 7 nucleotides align to TRBD1. CDR1 is SGHTA and CDR2 is FQGNSA in the germline V gene. The CDR3 runs to 15 residues. V lost 4 bases and J lost 5; bases outside the gene matches: 11. CDR3 in amino acids: CASSSGPDRVDEQYF. The CDR3 DNA reads as TGTGCCAGCAGCTCCGGTCCCGACAGGGTGGACGAGCAGTACTTC. Looking up the rest from reference TRBV7-2 and TRBJ2-7 gives the full variable domain: GAGVSQSPSNKVTEKGKDVELRCDPISGHTALYWYRQSLGQGLEFLIYFQGNSAPDKSGLPSDRFSAERTGGSVSTLTIQRTQQEDSAVYLCASSSGPDRVDEQYFGPGTRLTVT.

The chain has TRBV2 and TRBJ1-5; D unclear. The germline CDR1 and CDR2 sequences are SNHLY and FYNNEI. The CDR3 runs 13 residues. Trimming shortened V by 7 bases and J by 4 bases, and 11 bases separated the two germline ends. CDR3 region: CASNRMGNQPQHF. The CDR3 DNA sequence: TGTGCCAGCAATAGGATGGGGAATCAGCCCCAGCATTTT.

The genes are TRBV7-3 and TRBJ2-7, with D possibly matching TRBD2 (6 bases). CDR1 and CDR2 from the germline V gene are SGHTA and FQGTGA. Trimming stripped 5 bases from V and 0 bases from J, with 14 bases between. This CDR3 has 15 residues. Written as DNA, the CDR3 is TGTGCCAGCAGCCGTATGGGGGGAAGCTCCTACGAGCAGTACTTC. Its translation: CASSRMGGSSYEQYF.

This chain uses TRBV5-6 with TRBJ2-2; D not resolved. Per germline, CDR1 SGHDT and CDR2 YYEEEE. Trimming removed 4 bases from V and 6 bases from J, with 7 bases in between. The CDR3 has 12 residues. The CDR3 spells CASSPGPGELFF. The CDR3 nucleotides are TGTGCCAGCAGCCCCGGCCCCGGGGAGCTGTTTTTT.

The chain carries TRBV29-1 and TRBJ2-4, with D perhaps matching TRBD1 (6 bases). This CDR3 is 14 amino acids long. Germline lookup yields CDR1 SQVTM and CDR2 ANQGSEA. Trimming took 6 bases from V and 0 from J, leaving 12 bases between them. For the CDR3, the DNA is TGCAGCGTGGGGAGCAGGGGAGCCAAAAACATTCAGTACTTC. Encoded protein: CSVGSRGAKNIQYF.

This clone was counted a single time. The chain uses TRBV5-1 and TRBJ2-6; no reliable D call. In germline, CDR1 is SGHRS, CDR2 YFSETQ. Between the trimmed V and J ends, which lost 0 bases and 0 bases, there was a span of 13 bases. CDR3 length equals 18 residues. CDR3 bases: TGCGCCAGCAGCTTGGACAGACAAAGCCTCTCTGGGGCCAACGTCCTGACTTTC. Amino acids: CASSLDRQSLSGANVLTF.

The chain couples TRBV28 to TRBJ2-5; 14 bases are shared with TRBD2. Germline-derived CDR1 and CDR2 are MDHEN and SYDVKM. The CDR3 is 18 residues long. The ends lost 5 bases at V and 1 base at J; junction bases unmatched: 9. The DNA of the CDR3 is TGTGCCAGCAGTCCTTACCCGACTAGCGGGAGGGCCCAAGAGACCCAGTACTTC. Translation: CASSPYPTSGRAQETQYF.

V is TRBV15 and J is TRBJ2-3; 10 bases line up with TRBD2. V dropped 0 bases and J dropped 8; count of bases not matched to a gene: 8. This CDR3 is 16 amino acids long. Germline CDR1 LNHNV, CDR2 YYDKDF (reference sequence). The CDR3 DNA reads TGTGCCACCAGCAGAGAGGGTAGCGGGGGGTCCCCTACGCAGTATTTT. Translating gives CATSREGSGGSPTQYF.

The rearrangement uses TRBV15 and TRBJ1-2, with 11 bases lining up with TRBD1. The CDR3 length is 17 residues. Looked up from germline, CDR1 is LNHNV and CDR2 is YYDKDF (reference sequence). The V segment lost 1 base and the J segment 6 bases; nucleotides outside the gene matches: 10. Written as DNA, the CDR3 is TGTGCCACCAGCAGAGGAAGGGACAGGGGGTTGTTGGATGGCTACACCTTC. Amino acids: CATSRGRDRGLLDGYTF.

Only a few counts were recorded for this clone. The genes are TRBV7-9 and TRBJ2-2, with D tentatively TRBD1 or TRBD2 (5 bases each). Trimming cost V 5 bases and J 4 bases, with 11 bases left between them. Germline V gives CDR1 SEHNR, CDR2 FQNEAQ (reference sequence). There are 14 residues in the CDR3. Here the CDR3 reads CASSPGAVTGELFF. The CDR3 bases are TGTGCCAGCAGCCCCGGGGCAGTCACCGGGGAGCTGTTTTTT.

The table lists this clone with a few counts. This chain joins TRBV7-2 and TRBJ1-3; possibly TRBD1 for D (5 bases). The CDR3 loop spans 17 amino acids. From germline, CDR1 is SGHTA and CDR2 FQGNSA. V lost 5 bases and J lost 4, with 21 bases in between. As DNA, the CDR3 is TGTGCCAGCAGCGGGTGGGTGGCGGGGCGCACCGGAAACACCATATATTTT. The encoded protein is CASSGWVAGRTGNTIYF.

The chain links TRBV5-4 to TRBJ2-3; D may correspond to TRBD1 or TRBD2 (6 bases each). Trimming removed 5 bases at V and 0 bases at J, with 16 bases between. The CDR3 loop spans 16 amino acids. The germline CDR1 and CDR2 sequences are SGHNT and YYREEE (reference sequence). This CDR3 reads CASSYNREASTDTQYF. Written as DNA, the CDR3 is TGTGCCAGCAGTTACAACAGGGAGGCCAGCACAGATACGCAGTATTTT. The full variable domain, completed using reference TRBV5-4 and TRBJ2-3, is ETGVTQSPTHLIKTRGQQVTLRCSSQSGHNTVSWYQQALGQGPQFIFQYYREEENGRGNFPPRFSGLQFPNYSSELNVNALELDDSALYLCASSYNREASTDTQYFGPGTRLTVL.

This clone was detected once. The rearrangement uses TRBV5-1 and TRBJ2-1, with D perhaps given as TRBD1 or TRBD2 (5 bases each). From germline, CDR1 is SGHRS and CDR2 YFSETQ. Between the trimmed V and J ends, which lost 3 bases and 12 bases, there was a span of 13 bases. The CDR3 has 12 amino acids. CDR3 amino acids: CASSSSGTPQFF. CDR3 DNA: TGCGCCAGCAGCTCCTCCGGGACCCCGCAGTTCTTC. Using reference TRBV5-1 and TRBJ2-1 for the parts outside the CDR3, the full variable domain is KAGVTQTPRYLIKTRGQQVTLSCSPISGHRSVSWYQQTPGQGLQFLFEYFSETQRNKGNFPGRFSGRQFSNSRSEMNVSTLELGDSALYLCASSSSGTPQFFGPGTRLTVL.

V usage is TRBV19 and J usage is TRBJ1-3; no clear D. Germline V lookup: CDR1 LNHDA, CDR2 SQIVND (reference sequence). The CDR3 sequence is 17 residues long. The V gene lost 5 bases and the J gene lost 1 base, with 18 bases spanning the gap. This chain's CDR3 is CASSRPAISRSGNTIYF. The CDR3, as DNA: TGTGCCAGTAGTCGTCCCGCGATCTCGAGATCTGGAAACACCATATATTTT.

The rearrangement joins TRBV9 to TRBJ1-2; no clear D. Looked up from germline, CDR1 is SGDLS and CDR2 is YYNGEE. V dropped 0 bases and J dropped 8 bases, with 8 bases sitting between them. The CDR3 is 12 residues long. CDR3 in DNA: TGTGCCAGCAGCGTAGTGGGTCTCGGCTACACCTTC. Its protein product is CASSVVGLGYTF. The full variable domain, in which reference TRBV9 and TRBJ1-2 provide the parts outside the CDR3, is DSGVTQTPKHLITATGQRVTLRCSPRSGDLSVYWYQQSLDQGLQFLIQYYNGEERAKGNILERFSAQQFPDLHSELNLSSLELGDSALYFCASSVVGLGYTFGSGTRLTVV.

The gene calls are TRBV5-4 and TRBJ2-7; TRBD1 matches 10 bases. In germline, CDR1 is SGHNT, CDR2 YYREEE (reference sequence). The CDR3 totals 15 residues. V was clipped by 5 bases and J by 4 bases; unmatched bases: 9. CDR3 sequence (DNA): TGTGCCAGCAGAGCCGGGACAGGGGTCCTGTACGAGCAGTACTTC. Translation gives CASRAGTGVLYEQYF.

This clone was seen a handful of times. The J gene is TRBJ1-4, the V gene TRBV10-3, with D unresolved. Germline V gives CDR1 ENHRY, CDR2 SYGVKD. This CDR3 has 13 amino acids. V was shortened by 4 bases and J by 5 bases, with 8 bases between the two germline ends. Here the CDR3 reads CAISGGLNEKLFF. CDR3 bases: TGTGCCATCAGTGGAGGCTTGAATGAAAAACTGTTTTTT.

The CDR3 nucleotides read TGTGCCAGCAGAGGAGCGGGAGGTGCAAACATTCAGTACTTC. Amino acid sequence: CASRGAGGANIQYF. The J gene is TRBJ2-4, the V gene TRBV6-5, with 9 nucleotides matching TRBD2. The V gene's germline CDR1 is MNHEY and CDR2 SVGAGI. This CDR3 spans 14 amino acids. The ends lost 6 bases at V and 6 bases at J; junction bases unmatched: 6.

This rearrangement joins TRBV29-1 to TRBJ2-5; D may be TRBD1 (6 bases). This CDR3 comprises 15 residues. V was clipped by 5 bases and J by 5 bases, with 21 bases between them. Germline V lookup: CDR1 SQVTM, CDR2 ANQGSEA. The CDR3 is CSVPLTGGAFETQYF. The CDR3 bases are TGCAGCGTTCCCTTGACAGGAGGCGCATTCGAGACCCAGTACTTC.

The chain combines TRBV18 with TRBJ2-7, with D possibly being TRBD2 (5 bases). Germline V gene lookup returns CDR1 KGHSH and CDR2 LQKENI. Trimming stripped 2 bases from V and 4 bases from J, with 9 bases between. The CDR3 sequence is 13 residues long. The DNA for the CDR3 is TGTGCCAGCTCACCAGAGGGAAAGTACGAGCAGTACTTC. Its translation is CASSPEGKYEQYF.

The J gene is TRBJ2-3, the V gene TRBV7-6; 10 positions match TRBD2. Germline V gene lookup returns CDR1 SGHVS and CDR2 FNYEAQ. J lost 1 base, V lost 1 base, and 2 bases had no gene match. CDR3 size: 16 residues. The CDR3, as DNA: TGTGCCAGCAGCTTAGGGCTAGCGGGAGGCACAGATACGCAGTATTTT. It codes for CASSLGLAGGTDTQYF. Filled out from reference TRBV7-6 and TRBJ2-3, the complete variable domain reads GAGVSQSPRYKVTKRGQDVALRCDPISGHVSLYWYRQALGQGPEFLTYFNYEAQQDKSGLPNDRFSAERPEGSISTLTIQRTEQRDSAMYRCASSLGLAGGTDTQYFGPGTRLTVL.

With respect to this clone: Other nucleotide sequences in the sample specify the same CDR3. The V call is TRBV29-1, the J call TRBJ2-7; 11 nucleotides match TRBD2. The CDR3 is 13 amino acids. V dropped 4 bases and J dropped 7; count of bases not matched to a gene: 6. Germline CDR1 is SQVTM and CDR2 is ANQGSEA. CDR3: CSVVLAGGYEQYF. The CDR3 DNA sequence: TGCAGCGTTGTTCTAGCGGGGGGATATGAGCAGTACTTC.

This clone has only a few counts. The rearrangement uses TRBV7-9 and TRBJ1-1; TRBD1 matches 7 bases. V was clipped by 3 bases and J by 6 bases; unmatched bases: 10. The CDR3 has 15 amino acids. Germline CDR1 and CDR2: SEHNR and FQNEAQ (reference sequence). This chain's CDR3 is CASSFLVTGQSEAFF. The CDR3, as DNA: TGTGCCAGCAGCTTTCTGGTGACAGGGCAATCTGAAGCTTTCTTT.

The chain carries TRBV10-1 and TRBJ2-1, with TRBD1 as a possible D gene (6 bases). CDR3 size: 13 residues. V lost 5 bases and J 2 bases, leaving 7 bases between the germline ends. The germline V gene has CDR1 WNHNN and CDR2 SYGVQD (reference sequence). CDR3 bases: TGCGCCAGCAGTAGGGACACCTACAATGAGCAGTTCTTC. Protein sequence: CASSRDTYNEQFF.

V gene TRBV5-6 combines with J gene TRBJ2-7, with D possibly called TRBD1 or TRBD2 (5 bases each). The length of the CDR3 is 13 residues. Looked up from germline, CDR1 is SGHDT and CDR2 is YYEEEE. Trimming took 3 bases from V and 1 from J, leaving 8 bases between them. This chain's CDR3 is CASSWDGSYEQYF. The CDR3 DNA reads TGTGCCAGCAGCTGGGACGGATCCTACGAGCAGTACTTC.

This clone was detected a few times. The chain is built from TRBV5-1 and TRBJ2-7; 9 positions match TRBD2. The CDR3 is 14 residues long. V was clipped by 4 bases and J by 1 base; unmatched bases: 3. CDR1 and CDR2 from the germline V gene are SGHRS and YFSETQ. DNA of the CDR3: TGCGCCAGCAGCGGGCTAGCGGGATCCTACGAGCAGTACTTC. This encodes CASSGLAGSYEQYF.

The chain recombines TRBV5-8 with TRBJ1-2, with D unresolved. The CDR3 spans 11 residues. Germline-derived CDR1 and CDR2 are SGHTS and YDEGEE. Trimming removed 7 bases from V and 7 bases from J, with 11 bases in between. DNA for the CDR3: TGTGCCAGCCTCACTGCGCCTGGCTACACCTTC. As protein: CASLTAPGYTF.

This chain joins TRBV4-1 and TRBJ2-3, with a possible D match to TRBD2 (6 bases). CDR1 is MGHRA and CDR2 is YSYEKL in the germline V gene. The ends were cut back, 4 bases at V and 2 bases at J, with 10 bases in the middle. This CDR3 has 14 amino acids. The CDR3 nucleotides are TGCGCCAGCAGCCCGAGACTAGTCACAGATACGCAGTATTTT. This translates into CASSPRLVTDTQYF.

This clone occurred a few times. The V call is TRBV9, the J call TRBJ2-5; D not certain. This CDR3 is built from 14 residues. With 3 bases removed from V and 4 bases from J, the gap between germline ends came to 13 bases. The germline CDR1 and CDR2 sequences are SGDLS and YYNGEE. CDR3 DNA: TGTGCCAGCAGCGCCTACAGTGGGGTAGAGACCCAGTACTTC. This encodes CASSAYSGVETQYF.